This TCR beta chain was obtained from a study of T cell clones after liver transplantation. Study context: Liver transplant recipients had immunosuppression withdrawal attempted within 2 years. Until 12-24 months post-transplant, subjects got standard immunosuppression and no induction. General observations from the study: The donor-reactive repertoire was only partly measurable in a couple of subjects, lacking donor cells.

Points on this clone: Its antigen is not known.

Generated by immunoSEQ multiplex PCR, the TCRdb table keeps only in-frame clones and is missing some. Of approximately 5,800 clones listed, about 85% are singletons. Trimming took 0 bases from V and 2 from J, leaving 10 bases between them. The CDR3 is 15 amino acids. CDR1 SGHRS and CDR2 YFSETQ come from the germline V gene. The chain recombines TRBV5-1 with TRBJ2-3, with a weak D call TRBD1 (5 bases). This receptor was obtained from a human donor who received a liver transplant. Sequencing used CD8+ T cells from blood, obtained before liver transplant. The CDR3 region is CASSLGTTATDTQYF. The CDR3 DNA reads TGCGCCAGCAGCTTGGGGACAACGGCCACAGATACGCAGTATTTT.